Listed here is a single TCR beta chain. The sample comes from a study of T cell changes during pregnancy in multiple sclerosis. Sequencing used immunoSEQ multiplex PCR; TCRdb keeps in-frame clones, though not all of them. The sample consists of around 30,000 clones, approximately 92% of them appearing once. Trimming stripped 0 bases from V and 2 bases from J, with 7 bases between. Germline assignment: CDR1 SGDLS and CDR2 YYNGEE. The CDR3 consists of 14 residues. The chain links TRBV9 to TRBJ2-3; D not resolved. This TCR derives from a female donor with multiple sclerosis, enrolled in a pregnancy study. The source material was CD4+ T cells from peripheral blood mononuclear cells, sampled in the first trimester of pregnancy. The CDR3 spells CASSVAGSTDTQYF. The CDR3 DNA reads TGTGCCAGCAGCGTAGCAGGCTCCACAGATACGCAGTATTTT.